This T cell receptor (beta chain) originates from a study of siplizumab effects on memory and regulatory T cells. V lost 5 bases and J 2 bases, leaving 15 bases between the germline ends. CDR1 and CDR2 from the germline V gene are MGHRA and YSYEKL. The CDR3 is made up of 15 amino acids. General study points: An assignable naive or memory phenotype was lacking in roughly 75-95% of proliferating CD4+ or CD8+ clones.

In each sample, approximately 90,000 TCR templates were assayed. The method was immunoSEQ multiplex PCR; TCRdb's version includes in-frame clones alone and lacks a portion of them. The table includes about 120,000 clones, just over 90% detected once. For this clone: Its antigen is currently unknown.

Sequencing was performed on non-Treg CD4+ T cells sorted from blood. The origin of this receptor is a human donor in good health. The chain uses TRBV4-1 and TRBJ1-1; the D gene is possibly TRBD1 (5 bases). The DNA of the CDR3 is TGCGCCAGCAGCTCGAAACCGGGACCTAACACTGAAGCTTTCTTT. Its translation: CASSSKPGPNTEAFF.